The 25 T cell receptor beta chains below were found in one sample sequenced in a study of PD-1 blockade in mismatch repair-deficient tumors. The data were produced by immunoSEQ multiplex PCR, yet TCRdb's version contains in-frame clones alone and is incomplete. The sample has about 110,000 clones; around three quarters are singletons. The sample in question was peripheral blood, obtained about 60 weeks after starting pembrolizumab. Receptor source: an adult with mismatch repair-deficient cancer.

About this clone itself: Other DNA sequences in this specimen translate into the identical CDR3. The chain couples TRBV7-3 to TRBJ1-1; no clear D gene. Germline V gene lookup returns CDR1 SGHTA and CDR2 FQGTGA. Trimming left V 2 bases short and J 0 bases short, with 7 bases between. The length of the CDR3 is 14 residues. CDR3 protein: CASSLLGLNTEAFF. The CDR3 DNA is TGTGCCAGCAGCTTATTAGGCCTGAACACTGAAGCTTTCTTT.

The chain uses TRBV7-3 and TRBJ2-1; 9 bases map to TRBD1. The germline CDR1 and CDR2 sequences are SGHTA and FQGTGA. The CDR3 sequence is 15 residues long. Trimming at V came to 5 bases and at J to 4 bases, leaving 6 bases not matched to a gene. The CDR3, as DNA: TGTGCCAGCAGCCAGGACAGGGGTGTGTACAATGAGCAGTTCTTC. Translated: CASSQDRGVYNEQFF. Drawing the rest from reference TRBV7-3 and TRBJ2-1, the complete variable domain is GAGVSQTPSNKVTEKGKYVELRCDPISGHTALYWYRQSLGQGPEFLIYFQGTGAADDSGLPNDRFFAVRPEGSVSTLKIQRTERGDSAVYLCASSQDRGVYNEQFFGPGTRLTVL.

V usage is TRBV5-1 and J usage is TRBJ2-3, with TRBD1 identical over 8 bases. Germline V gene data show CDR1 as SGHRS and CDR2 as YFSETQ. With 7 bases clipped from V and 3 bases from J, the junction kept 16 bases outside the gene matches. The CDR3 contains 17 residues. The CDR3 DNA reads TGCGCCAGCCGAACTGGGGCAGGGGGCTTGTTAACAGATACGCAGTATTTT. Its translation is CASRTGAGGLLTDTQYF.

The CDR3, as DNA: TGTGCCAGCAGCTTTCAGGGGAGCACTGAAGCTTTCTTT. It yields the protein CASSFQGSTEAFF. The rearrangement links TRBV5-5 to TRBJ1-1, with D perhaps TRBD1 (6 bases). The CDR3 spans 13 residues. Germline V lookup: CDR1 SGHKS, CDR2 YYEKEE (reference sequence). With 2 bases removed from V and 4 bases from J, the gap between germline ends came to 9 bases.

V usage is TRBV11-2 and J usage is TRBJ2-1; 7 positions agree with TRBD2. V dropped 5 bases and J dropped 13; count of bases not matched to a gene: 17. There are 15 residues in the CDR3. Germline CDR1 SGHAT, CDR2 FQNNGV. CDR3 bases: TGTGCCAGCAGCGGAGGTGGAGCGGGAAGGAAAGGACAGTTCTTC. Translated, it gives CASSGGGAGRKGQFF.

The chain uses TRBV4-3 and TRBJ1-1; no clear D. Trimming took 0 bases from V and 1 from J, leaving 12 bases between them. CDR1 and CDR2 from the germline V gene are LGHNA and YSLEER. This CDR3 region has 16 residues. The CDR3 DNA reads TGCGCCAGCAGCCAAGATAGCCTGGCAGGGAACACTGAAGCTTTCTTT. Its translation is CASSQDSLAGNTEAFF.

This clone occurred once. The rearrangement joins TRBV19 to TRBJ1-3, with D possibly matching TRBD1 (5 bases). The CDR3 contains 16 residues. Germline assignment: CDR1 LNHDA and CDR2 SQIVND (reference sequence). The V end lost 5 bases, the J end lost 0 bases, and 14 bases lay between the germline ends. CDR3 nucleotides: TGTGCCAGTAGTCCTCAGGGATTACTCTCTGGAAACACCATATATTTT. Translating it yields CASSPQGLLSGNTIYF.

CDR3 residues: CASSPGGTDTQYF. The CDR3 nucleotides are TGTGCCAGCTCCCCGGGGGGTACAGATACGCAGTATTTT. The rearrangement uses TRBV18 and TRBJ2-3; TRBD2 matches at 7 bases. The CDR3 consists of 13 residues. J was trimmed by 3 bases and V by 6 bases; bases with no gene match: 3. Germline-derived CDR1 and CDR2 are KGHSH and LQKENI.

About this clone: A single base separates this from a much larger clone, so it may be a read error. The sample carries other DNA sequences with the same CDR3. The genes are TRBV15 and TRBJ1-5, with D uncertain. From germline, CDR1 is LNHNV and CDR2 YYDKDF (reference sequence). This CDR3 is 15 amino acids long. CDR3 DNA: TGTGCCACCAGCAGGTCCCTAGGCCAGAATCAGCCCCAACATTTT. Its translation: CATSRSLGQNQPQHF.

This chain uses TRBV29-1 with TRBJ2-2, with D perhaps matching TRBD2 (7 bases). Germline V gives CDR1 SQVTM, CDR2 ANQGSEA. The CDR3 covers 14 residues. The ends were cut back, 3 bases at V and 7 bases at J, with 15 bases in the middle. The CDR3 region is CSVDEGGAHGELFF. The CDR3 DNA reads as TGCAGCGTTGATGAGGGGGGGGCGCACGGGGAGCTGTTTTTT.

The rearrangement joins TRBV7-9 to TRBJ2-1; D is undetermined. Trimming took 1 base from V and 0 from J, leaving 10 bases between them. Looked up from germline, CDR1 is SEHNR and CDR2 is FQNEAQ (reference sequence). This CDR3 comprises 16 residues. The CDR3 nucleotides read TGTGCCAGCAGCTTAGAAGGTGGCGGCTCCTACAATGAGCAGTTCTTC. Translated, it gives CASSLEGGGSYNEQFF.

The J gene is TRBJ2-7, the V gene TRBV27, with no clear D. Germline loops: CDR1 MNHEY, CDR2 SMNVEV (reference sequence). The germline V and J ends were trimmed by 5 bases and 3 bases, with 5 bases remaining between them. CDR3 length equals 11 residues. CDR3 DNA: TGTGCCAGCAGTCCTTTCTACGAGCAGTACTTC. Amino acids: CASSPFYEQYF.

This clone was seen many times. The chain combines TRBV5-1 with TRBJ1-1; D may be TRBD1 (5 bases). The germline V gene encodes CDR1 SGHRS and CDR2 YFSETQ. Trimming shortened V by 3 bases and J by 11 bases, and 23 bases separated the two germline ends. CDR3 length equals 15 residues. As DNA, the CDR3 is TGCGCCAGCAGCTGGGACCCGGACCCGTCCCTAAGGGCTTTCTTT. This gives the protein CASSWDPDPSLRAFF.

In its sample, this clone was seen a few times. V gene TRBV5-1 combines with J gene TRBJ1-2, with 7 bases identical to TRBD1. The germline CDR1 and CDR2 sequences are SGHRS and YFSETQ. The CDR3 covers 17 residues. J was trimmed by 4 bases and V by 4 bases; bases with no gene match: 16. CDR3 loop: CASSPMTGLGRSYGYTF. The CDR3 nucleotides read TGCGCCAGCAGCCCTATGACAGGGCTCGGTAGGAGCTATGGCTACACCTTC.

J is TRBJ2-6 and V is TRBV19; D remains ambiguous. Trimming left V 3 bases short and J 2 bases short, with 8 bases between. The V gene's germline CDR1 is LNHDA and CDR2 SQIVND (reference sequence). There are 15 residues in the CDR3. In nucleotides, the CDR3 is TGTGCCAGTAGTATCAGGATGCCTGGGGCCAACGTCCTGACTTTC. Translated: CASSIRMPGANVLTF. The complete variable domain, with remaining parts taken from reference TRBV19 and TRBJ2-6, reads DGGITQSPKYLFRKEGQNVTLSCEQNLNHDAMYWYRQDPGQGLRLIYYSQIVNDFQKGDIAEGYSVSREKKESFPLTVTSAQKNPTAFYLCASSIRMPGANVLTFGAGSRLTVL.

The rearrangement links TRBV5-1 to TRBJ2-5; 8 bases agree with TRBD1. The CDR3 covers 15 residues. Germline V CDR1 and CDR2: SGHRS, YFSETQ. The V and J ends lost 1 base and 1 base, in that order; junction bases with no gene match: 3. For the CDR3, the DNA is TGCGCCAGCAGCTTGCGAACAGGGGGCCAAGAGACCCAGTACTTC. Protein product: CASSLRTGGQETQYF. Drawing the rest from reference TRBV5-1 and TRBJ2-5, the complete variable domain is KAGVTQTPRYLIKTRGQQVTLSCSPISGHRSVSWYQQTPGQGLQFLFEYFSETQRNKGNFPGRFSGRQFSNSRSEMNVSTLELGDSALYLCASSLRTGGQETQYFGPGTRLLVL.

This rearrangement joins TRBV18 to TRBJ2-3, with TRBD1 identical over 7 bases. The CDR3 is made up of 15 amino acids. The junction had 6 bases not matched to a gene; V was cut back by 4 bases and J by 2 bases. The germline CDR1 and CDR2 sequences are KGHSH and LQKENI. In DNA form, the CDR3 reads TGTGCCAGCTCACTATCGACAGGGTCCACAGATACGCAGTATTTT. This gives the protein CASSLSTGSTDTQYF.

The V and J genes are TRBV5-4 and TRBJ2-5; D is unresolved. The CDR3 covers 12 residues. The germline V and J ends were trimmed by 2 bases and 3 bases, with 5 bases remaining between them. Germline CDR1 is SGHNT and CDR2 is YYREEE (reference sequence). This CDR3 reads CASSFSKETQYF. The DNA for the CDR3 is TGTGCCAGCAGCTTTAGCAAAGAGACCCAGTACTTC.

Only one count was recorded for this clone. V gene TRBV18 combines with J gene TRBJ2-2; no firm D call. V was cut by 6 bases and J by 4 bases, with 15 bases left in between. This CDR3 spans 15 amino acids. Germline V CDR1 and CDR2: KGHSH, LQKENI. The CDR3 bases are TGTGCCAGCTCCCGATCGGCCACAGTCACCGGGGAGCTGTTTTTT. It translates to CASSRSATVTGELFF.

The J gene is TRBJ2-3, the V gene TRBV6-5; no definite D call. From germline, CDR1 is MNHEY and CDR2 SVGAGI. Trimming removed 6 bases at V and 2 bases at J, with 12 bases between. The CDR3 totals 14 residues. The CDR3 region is CASSRVANTDTQYF. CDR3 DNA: TGTGCCAGCAGCCGAGTGGCTAACACAGATACGCAGTATTTT.

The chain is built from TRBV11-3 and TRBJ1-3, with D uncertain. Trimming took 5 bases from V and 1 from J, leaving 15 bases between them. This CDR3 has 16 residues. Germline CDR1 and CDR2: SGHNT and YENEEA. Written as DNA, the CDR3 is TGTGCCAGCAGCCCCCCGGGTGGGCAGTCTGGAAACACCATATATTTT. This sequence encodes CASSPPGGQSGNTIYF.

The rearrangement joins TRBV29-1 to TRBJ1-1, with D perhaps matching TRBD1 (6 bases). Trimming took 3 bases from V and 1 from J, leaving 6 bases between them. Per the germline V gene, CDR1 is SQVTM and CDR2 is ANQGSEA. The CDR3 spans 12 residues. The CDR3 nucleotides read TGCAGCGTTGACAGGGGGAACACTGAAGCTTTCTTT. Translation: CSVDRGNTEAFF.

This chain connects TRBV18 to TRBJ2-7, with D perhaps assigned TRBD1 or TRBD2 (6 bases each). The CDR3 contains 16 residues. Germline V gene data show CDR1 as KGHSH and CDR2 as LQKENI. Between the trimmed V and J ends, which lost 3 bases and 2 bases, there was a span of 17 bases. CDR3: CASSPGGGGTPYEQYF. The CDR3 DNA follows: TGTGCCAGCTCACCTGGAGGAGGGGGGACCCCCTACGAGCAGTACTTC.

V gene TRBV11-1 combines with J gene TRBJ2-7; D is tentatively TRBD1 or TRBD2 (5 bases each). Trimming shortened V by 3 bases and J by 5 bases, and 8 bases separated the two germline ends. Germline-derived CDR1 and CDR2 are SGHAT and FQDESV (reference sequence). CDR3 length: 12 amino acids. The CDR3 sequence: CASSLRGHEQYF. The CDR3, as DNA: TGTGCCAGCAGCTTGAGGGGACACGAGCAGTACTTC.

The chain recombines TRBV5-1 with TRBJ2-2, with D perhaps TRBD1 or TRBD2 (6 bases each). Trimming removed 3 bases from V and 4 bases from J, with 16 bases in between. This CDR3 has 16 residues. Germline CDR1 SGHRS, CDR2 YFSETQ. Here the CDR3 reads CASSSGAGTATGELFF. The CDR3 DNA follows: TGCGCCAGCAGCTCGGGGGCCGGGACGGCCACCGGGGAGCTGTTTTTT.